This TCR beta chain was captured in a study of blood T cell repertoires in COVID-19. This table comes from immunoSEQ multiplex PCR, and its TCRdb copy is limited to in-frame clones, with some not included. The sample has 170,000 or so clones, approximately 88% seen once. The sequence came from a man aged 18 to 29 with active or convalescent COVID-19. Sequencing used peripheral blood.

The CDR3 DNA is TGTGCCAGCACCCAGGGTTCTGGAAACACCATATATTTT. Its protein is CASTQGSGNTIYF. This sequence joins TRBV6-5 and TRBJ1-3, with a weak D call TRBD1 (5 bases). Germline lookup yields CDR1 MNHEY and CDR2 SVGAGI. V shed 7 bases and J shed 1 base, with 8 bases lying between them. The CDR3 runs 13 residues.